These 11 T cell receptor beta chains were all obtained from the same sample, sequenced in a study of CD8+ T cells in alopecia areata. It was cDNA, reverse transcribed from extracted RNA, that served as the sequencing template. Sequencing was performed with immunoSEQ multiplex PCR; in TCRdb, only in-frame clones are kept and a portion is missing. The sample includes 70,000 to 95,000 clones, roughly 50% of them seen just once. The sample consisted of NKG2D-high CD8+ T cells sorted from blood. The receptor source for this set is a human donor with alopecia areata.

The genes are TRBV4-1 and TRBJ2-7; D is tentatively TRBD1 or TRBD2 (6 bases each). The CDR3 is 17 amino acids. Per the germline V gene, CDR1 is MGHRA and CDR2 is YSYEKL. Trimming stripped 1 base from V and 1 base from J, with 17 bases between. CDR3 DNA: TGCGCCAGCAGCCAAGTGGGAGGCCAGGGGACTTCCTACGAGCAGTACTTC. It yields the protein CASSQVGGQGTSYEQYF.

This clone was seen a handful of times. The J gene is TRBJ2-2, the V gene TRBV29-1; TRBD1 matches at 7 bases. Looked up from germline, CDR1 is SQVTM and CDR2 is ANQGSEA. The J segment lost 7 bases and the V segment lost 6 bases, leaving 8 bases of the junction unmatched. The CDR3 covers 13 residues. Here the CDR3 reads CSVSDRVYGELFF. CDR3 sequence (DNA): TGCAGCGTATCCGACAGGGTGTACGGGGAGCTGTTTTTT.

V is TRBV15 and J is TRBJ2-7; D possibly corresponds to TRBD2 (6 bases). The germline gives CDR1 LNHNV, CDR2 YYDKDF (reference sequence). V shed 5 bases and J shed 5 bases, with 16 bases lying between them. The CDR3 runs to 14 residues. CDR3 bases: TGTGCCACCAGCCGCTGGGGACTGCAGGACGAGCAGTACTTC. Translating gives CATSRWGLQDEQYF. The entire variable domain, with the rest obtained from reference TRBV15 and TRBJ2-7, is as follows: DAMVIQNPRYQVTQFGKPVTLSCSQTLNHNVMYWYQQKSSQAPKLLFHYYDKDFNNEADTPDNFQSRRPNTSFCFLDIRSPGLGDTAMYLCATSRWGLQDEQYFGPGTRLTVT.

The genes are TRBV29-1 and TRBJ2-7; 7 bases line up with TRBD2. The CDR3 is made up of 12 amino acids. CDR1 is SQVTM, CDR2 ANQGSEA, per germline. V trimming: 3 bases; J trimming: 6 bases; junction bases outside the gene matches: 5. CDR3 in DNA: TGCAGCGTTGACGGGCCGGGGGGCGAGCAGTACTTC. It yields the protein CSVDGPGGEQYF.

The rearrangement joins TRBV2 to TRBJ2-7; no reliable D call. The CDR3 has 13 amino acids. Germline V CDR1 and CDR2: SNHLY, FYNNEI. Trimming removed 7 bases at V and 4 bases at J, with 14 bases between. The CDR3 nucleotides read TGTGCCAGCAACCGCGGTAACGATTACGAGCAGTACTTC. Protein product: CASNRGNDYEQYF.

This clone was counted between two and nine times. The chain has TRBV4-1 and TRBJ2-5; 7 bases align to TRBD1. The V gene's germline CDR1 is MGHRA and CDR2 YSYEKL. V trimming: 1 base; J trimming: 1 base; junction bases outside the gene matches: 3. This CDR3 has 15 amino acids. The DNA for the CDR3 is TGCGCCAGCAGCCAAGGCGAGGGGGCCCAAGAGACCCAGTACTTC. Translating it yields CASSQGEGAQETQYF.

The V and J genes are TRBV27 and TRBJ2-1, with 8 bases aligning to TRBD1. There are 14 residues in the CDR3. Germline CDR1 MNHEY, CDR2 SMNVEV (reference sequence). V trimming: 5 bases; J trimming: 6 bases; junction bases outside the gene matches: 6. The DNA for the CDR3 is TGTGCCAGCAGTCCCCGGGACAGGCCCAATGAGCAGTTCTTC. Translation gives CASSPRDRPNEQFF.

This CDR3 reads CAWSVLAGVGNEQFF. Here the CDR3 DNA reads TGTGCCTGGAGTGTACTAGCGGGAGTAGGGAATGAGCAGTTCTTC. The chain employs TRBV30 and TRBJ2-1; 11 bases align to TRBD2. The trim removed 0 bases at V and 7 bases at J, leaving 5 bases unmatched. Germline loops: CDR1 GTSNPN, CDR2 SVGIG (reference sequence). This CDR3 region has 15 residues.

This chain uses TRBV13 with TRBJ1-5; TRBD1 matches at 8 bases. The CDR3 covers 13 residues. The V gene end was trimmed by 8 bases and the J gene end by 5 bases; junction bases not matched to a gene: 5. Germline V gives CDR1 PRHDT, CDR2 FYEKMQ (reference sequence). The CDR3 is CASRQGADQPQHF. CDR3 nucleotide sequence: TGTGCCAGCCGTCAGGGGGCTGATCAGCCCCAGCATTTT.

The chain carries TRBV29-1 and TRBJ1-2; TRBD1 is a possible D gene (6 bases). Germline V CDR1 and CDR2: SQVTM, ANQGSEA. The CDR3 sequence is 11 residues long. Between the trimmed V and J ends, which lost 6 bases and 8 bases, there was a span of 13 bases. The chain's CDR3 is CSVPRGLGYTF. The CDR3 region has the DNA TGCAGCGTCCCCAGGGGACTGGGCTACACCTTC.

Written as DNA, the CDR3 is TGCAGTGCTAGAGTGGTATCTGAGCAGTTCTTC. Protein: CSARVVSEQFF. The chain combines TRBV20-1 with TRBJ2-1; D is ambiguous. With 1 base removed from V and 9 bases from J, the gap between germline ends came to 7 bases. The germline V gene encodes CDR1 DFQATT and CDR2 SNEGSKA (reference sequence). CDR3 size: 11 residues.